This TCR beta chain was sequenced during a study of blood T cells in healthy people across ages. CDR3 length: 14 residues. In germline, CDR1 is GTSNPN, CDR2 SVGIG (reference sequence). V dropped 0 bases and J dropped 2 bases, with 9 bases sitting between them. The study drew donors from healthy Caucasian individuals in Russia aged roughly 6 to 95. Donors each provided 7.5 to 10 milliliters of peripheral blood. Using a J-beta primer mix together with a sample-barcoded 5' primer, a second PCR was run for 7 to 11 cycles. Each cDNA molecule carried a tag from a template-switch adaptor that contained 12 random nucleotides. One entry per CDR3 protein, called by TCRdb with MiXCR from the 5' RACE reads. The table lists around 900,000 distinct CDR3 sequences, just over 50% of them singletons.

J is TRBJ2-3 and V is TRBV30, with D hard to call. The source material was blood. This sequence was found in an older woman in good health. DNA for the CDR3: TGTGCCTGGAGTGTACGAGTGAACACAGATACGCAGTATTTT. Translating it yields CAWSVRVNTDTQYF.